This TCR beta chain was observed in a study of Ad26.COV2.S vaccination and SARS-CoV-2 variants. Study in general: Intramuscular Ad26.COV2.S doses were given once or twice, 56 days apart.

Study-wide results and caveats: Greater spike-specific TCR breadth was seen in vaccine recipients than in placebo recipients.

This clone was seen just once. Antigen unknown. Trimming removed 5 bases at V and 6 bases at J, with 17 bases between. This CDR3 comprises 15 residues. Germline V gene data show CDR1 as SGHNT and CDR2 as YENEEA. The table came from immunoSEQ multiplex PCR; TCRdb's copy has only in-frame clones and leaves some out. Here the sample spans approximately 300,000 clones, about 86% being singletons. The sample's treatment: some 20 received Ad26.COV2.S at low or high dose, single or two shots; about 5 received placebo; per-sample allocation not given. Sampling happened 63 days after the first vaccine or placebo injection. The individual, an adult aged 18-55 years, was a donor in Boston.

The sample consisted of peripheral blood, taken in a trial of Ad26.COV2.S vaccine versus placebo. V usage is TRBV11-3 and J usage is TRBJ1-3, with D perhaps matching TRBD1 (6 bases). The receptor was isolated from a person aged 18-65 years who received the Ad26.COV2.S COVID-19 vaccine or a placebo. The CDR3 here is CASSPGGQGKNTIYF. CDR3 DNA: TGTGCCAGCAGCCCCGGAGGCCAGGGGAAAAACACCATATATTTT.